The clone carrying this T cell receptor (beta chain) has a count of ten or more. Its matching antigen is unknown. The time point here: pre-sensitization, week 0. Treatment of the sample: therapeutic diphenylcyclopropenone sensitization with weekly scalp DPC. Unfractionated whole blood was the source from which total RNA was extracted. This specimen comes from a study of human T cells and chemical hapten exposure. General study results and limits: Versus controls, significantly more large CDR3 similarity clusters arose from expanded TCRs. TCRs exceeding a frequency of 1 in 1000 stayed unchanged under DPC sensitization. Each of the donors had alopecia, so their immune responses may not resemble those of healthy people.

CDR3 length: 17 amino acids. The germline gives CDR1 SGHRS, CDR2 YFSETQ. The trim removed 0 bases at V and 2 bases at J, leaving 6 bases unmatched. TCRdb re-called the RACE reads with MiXCR, one entry per CDR3 protein. The sample lists 300,000 to 450,000 distinct CDR3 sequences, approximately 5% occurring once. This clonotype was obtained from a woman in her 50s with alopecia areata. Some clones in this sample may be carry-over from other donors' samples. Material: whole blood, obtained in connection with sensitization to the hapten diphenylcyclopropenone (DPC). This chain uses TRBV5-1 with TRBJ2-3; 10 bases match TRBD2. The CDR3 sequence is CASSLGSSGGPTDTQYF. CDR3 bases: TGCGCCAGCAGCTTGGGGTCTAGCGGGGGTCCCACAGATACGCAGTATTTT.